Reported below is one TCR beta chain. Antigen: not known. In TCRdb, the RACE reads were re-called with MiXCR into one record per CDR3 protein. The sample includes roughly 380,000 distinct CDR3 sequences, about 6% of them seen just once. The sample is drawn from a study of human T cells and chemical hapten exposure. For the study at large: Patients were given diphenylcyclopropenone on the scalp weekly across the roughly 25-week study. TCR yields per sample varied mostly from small pooled library volume differences.

Study-level findings and limits: The formation of large CDR3 similarity clusters by expanded TCRs significantly exceeded that of controls.

As to time point: patch test 2, 6 weeks after DPC sensitization. Indicated treatment: therapeutic diphenylcyclopropenone sensitization with weekly scalp DPC. The authors extracted total RNA from unfractionated whole blood. The germline gives CDR1 SGHAT, CDR2 FQNNGV. Trimming took 2 bases from V and 6 from J; bases not matched to a gene: 7. There are 16 residues in the CDR3. The V call is TRBV11-2, the J call TRBJ2-1, with 10 nucleotides matching TRBD1. The clonotype was recovered from a young woman with alopecia areata. Some clones in this sample may be carry-over from other donors' samples. The sequencing used whole blood, collected in connection with sensitization to the hapten diphenylcyclopropenone (DPC). CDR3 coding DNA: TGTGCCAGCAGCTTACTCCGGGACAGGGGAACCAATGAGCAGTTCTTC. This translates into CASSLLRDRGTNEQFF. Drawing the rest from reference TRBV11-2 and TRBJ2-1, the complete variable domain is EAGVAQSPRYKIIEKRQSVAFWCNPISGHATLYWYQQILGQGPKLLIQFQNNGVVDDSQLPKDRFSAERLKGVDSTLKIQPAKLEDSAVYLCASSLLRDRGTNEQFFGPGTRLTVL.